These T cell receptor beta chains were read from a single sample in a study of cytomegalovirus exposure and HLA in healthy donors. Produced via immunoSEQ multiplex PCR; TCRdb's table is partial and in-frame only. Among some 120,000 clones listed, roughly 74% were seen once. The specimen sequenced was PBMCs. These receptor sequences come from a woman aged 50 to 65 in good health and CMV-seropositive. CDR3s include the opening cysteine and the closing phenylalanine or tryptophan. D genes are given only for firm matches. Clone size is stated in some rows and not others, as once, few, many or a class when expanded.

>TRBD1|-|TRBJ1-2|TRBV6-1
TGTGCCAGCAGTGATTTTGACAGGGTTTCCCCCTTC
CASSDFDRVSPF
>TRBD1|-|TRBJ1-1|TRBV5-6
TGTGCCAGCAGCTTGGTGGGGACAGGCCGCCGAGGGGCTTTCTTT
CASSLVGTGRRGAFF
>-|-|TRBJ1-1|TRBV7-6
TGTGCCAGCAGCTCGGTAGACACTGAAGCTTTCTTT
CASSSVDTEAFF
>TRBD2|-|TRBJ2-2|TRBV5-4
TGTGCCAGCAGCTGGTCGACTAGCGGTGGCACCGGGGAGCTGTTTTTT
CASSWSTSGGTGELFF
>TRBD1|-|TRBJ1-4|TRBV30
TGTGCCTGGAGTGTAGGTGACAGGGAGAGCGAAAAACTGTTTTTT
CAWSVGDRESEKLFF
>TRBD1|-|TRBJ1-1|TRBV6-5
TGTGCCAGCCTGCGGGACAGGGGGCACACTGAAGCTTTCTTT
CASLRDRGHTEAFF
>-|-|TRBJ1-1|TRBV11-3
TGTGCCAGCAGCCAGGGTTGGGCAAACACTGAAGCTTTCTTT
CASSQGWANTEAFF
>TRBD1|-|TRBJ1-5|TRBV5-5
TGTGCCAGCAGCTTACAAGACAGGGGATGGCAGCCCCAGCATTTT
CASSLQDRGWQPQHF
>-|-|TRBJ1-2|TRBV7-2
TGTGCCAGCAGCTTAGACCGCAACGGGGGGTCTGGCTACACCTTC
CASSLDRNGGSGYTF
>TRBD1|few|TRBJ1-1|TRBV19
TGTGCCAGTAACAGGGGTAGGAACACTGAAGCTTTCTTT
CASNRGRNTEAFF
>TRBD1|-|TRBJ2-7|TRBV6-1
TGTGCCAGCGGGGGAAGGACAGGGGAGGTGAACGAGCAGTACTTC
CASGGRTGEVNEQYF
>TRBD2|-|TRBJ2-3|TRBV19
TGTGCCAGTAGCCCAGGACTAGCCTCAGATACGCAGTATTTT
CASSPGLASDTQYF
>-|few|TRBJ1-5|TRBV6-5
TGTGCCAGCAGCCAATTCAATCAGCCCCAGCATTTT
CASSQFNQPQHF
>TRBD2|-|TRBJ2-5|TRBV2
TGTGCCAGCAGGAGACAACTAGCGGGCCAAGAGACCCAGTACTTC
CASRRQLAGQETQYF
>TRBD2|-|TRBJ2-1|TRBV4-2
TGTGCCAGCAGCCGAGGGACTAGCGGGGGCGAGGGGCAGTTCTTC
CASSRGTSGGEGQFF
>-|-|TRBJ1-1|TRBV11-3
TGTGCCAGCAGCTTTACGGCTGCGGGGACTGAAGCTTTCTTT
CASSFTAAGTEAFF
>TRBD1|-|TRBJ1-4|TRBV19
TGTGCCAGTAGTCCCAGCAGGGGGCAAAAACTGTTTTTT
CASSPSRGQKLFF